These 10 T cell receptor beta chains were all obtained from the same sample, sequenced in a study of blood T cell repertoires in COVID-19. This table comes from immunoSEQ multiplex PCR, and its TCRdb copy is limited to in-frame clones, with some not included. The top ten clones hold more than 3% of a sample with some 490,000 clones, 70% to 90% of them seen once. The sample was peripheral blood. The receptors stem from a human donor in a cohort sampled during active COVID-19.

The genes are TRBV12-3 or TRBV12-4 and TRBJ1-5; D not resolved. V was shortened by 3 bases and J by 4 bases, with 7 bases between the two germline ends. This CDR3 region has 13 residues. The CDR3 loop reads CASSFSENQPQHF. CDR3 nucleotides: TGTGCCAGCAGTTTTAGCGAGAATCAGCCCCAGCATTTT.

The rearrangement links TRBV19 to TRBJ2-5; D not resolved. Germline assignment: CDR1 LNHDA and CDR2 SQIVND (reference sequence). CDR3 length equals 12 residues. Trimming removed 4 bases from V and 6 bases from J, with 9 bases in between. CDR3 amino acids: CASSSNSQTQYF. CDR3 sequence (DNA): TGTGCCAGTAGTAGTAATAGCCAGACCCAGTACTTC.

The genes are TRBV29-1 and TRBJ2-7, with 8 bases lining up with TRBD1. The CDR3 has 12 amino acids. The germline V gene has CDR1 SQVTM and CDR2 ANQGSEA. V dropped 3 bases and J dropped 6; count of bases not matched to a gene: 4. The CDR3 region has the DNA TGCAGCGTTGATGGACAGGGCCGCGAGCAGTACTTC. It encodes CSVDGQGREQYF.

The gene calls are TRBV7-2 and TRBJ2-3; tentatively, D is TRBD1 (6 bases). Trimming pared 1 base from V and 0 bases from J, leaving 11 bases between. Germline CDR1 SGHTA, CDR2 FQGNSA. The CDR3 runs 16 residues. The CDR3 loop is CASSLVAGASTDTQYF. The CDR3 nucleotides are TGTGCCAGCAGCTTAGTCGCAGGGGCCAGCACAGATACGCAGTATTTT. The entire variable domain, with the rest obtained from reference TRBV7-2 and TRBJ2-3, is as follows: GAGVSQSPSNKVTEKGKDVELRCDPISGHTALYWYRQSLGQGLEFLIYFQGNSAPDKSGLPSDRFSAERTGGSVSTLTIQRTQQEDSAVYLCASSLVAGASTDTQYFGPGTRLTVL.

CDR3 sequence: CASSLPGLDDGYTF. The CDR3 coding sequence is TGCGCCAGCAGCTTGCCAGGTTTAGATGATGGCTACACCTTC. The chain recombines TRBV5-1 with TRBJ1-2; D is uncertain. The CDR3 consists of 14 residues. Trimming cost V 1 base and J 6 bases, with 13 bases left between them. Germline V gene sequence: CDR1 SGHRS, CDR2 YFSETQ.

The table lists this clone with a count of one. The chain carries TRBV20-1 and TRBJ2-1; D uncertain. The CDR3 extends over 13 amino acids. V was cut by 3 bases and J by 8 bases, with 14 bases left in between. Germline values: CDR1 DFQATT, CDR2 SNEGSKA (reference sequence). The CDR3 is CSASSNGEYEQFF. The CDR3 DNA reads TGCAGTGCTAGTAGCAACGGAGAGTATGAGCAGTTCTTC.

The chain couples TRBV6-5 to TRBJ2-2, with unresolved D. Trimming removed 7 bases at V and 1 base at J, with 13 bases between. CDR1 and CDR2 from the germline V gene are MNHEY and SVGAGI. The CDR3 is made up of 15 amino acids. The CDR3 bases are TGTGCCAGCACTACCAACGCCATGAACACCGGGGAGCTGTTTTTT. It codes for CASTTNAMNTGELFF.

The J gene is TRBJ1-3, the V gene TRBV3-1 (or the pseudogene TRBV3-2); no clear D. This CDR3 has 13 residues. From germline, CDR1 is LGHDT and CDR2 YNNKEL (reference sequence). V was shortened by 6 bases and J by 3 bases, with 9 bases between the two germline ends. The CDR3 loop reads CASSPSRGNTIYF. The CDR3 DNA reads as TGTGCCAGCAGTCCCTCTCGTGGAAACACCATATATTTT.

The chain is built from TRBV20-1 and TRBJ2-3; D uncertain. The CDR3 extends over 9 amino acids. CDR1 is DFQATT, CDR2 SNEGSKA, per germline (reference sequence). The V and J ends lost 6 bases and 7 bases respectively, with 5 bases between them. The CDR3 sequence: CSAAHTQYF. CDR3 bases: TGCAGTGCAGCCCATACGCAGTATTTT.

To note about this clone: Other DNA sequences in the same sample also yield this CDR3. The V gene is TRBV12-3 or TRBV12-4, the J gene TRBJ1-5; D unresolved. Trimming shortened V by 6 bases and J by 0 bases, and 3 bases separated the two germline ends. This CDR3 comprises 12 residues. CDR3 nucleotide sequence: TGTGCCAGCAGCTATAGCAATCAGCCCCAGCATTTT. Translating it yields CASSYSNQPQHF.